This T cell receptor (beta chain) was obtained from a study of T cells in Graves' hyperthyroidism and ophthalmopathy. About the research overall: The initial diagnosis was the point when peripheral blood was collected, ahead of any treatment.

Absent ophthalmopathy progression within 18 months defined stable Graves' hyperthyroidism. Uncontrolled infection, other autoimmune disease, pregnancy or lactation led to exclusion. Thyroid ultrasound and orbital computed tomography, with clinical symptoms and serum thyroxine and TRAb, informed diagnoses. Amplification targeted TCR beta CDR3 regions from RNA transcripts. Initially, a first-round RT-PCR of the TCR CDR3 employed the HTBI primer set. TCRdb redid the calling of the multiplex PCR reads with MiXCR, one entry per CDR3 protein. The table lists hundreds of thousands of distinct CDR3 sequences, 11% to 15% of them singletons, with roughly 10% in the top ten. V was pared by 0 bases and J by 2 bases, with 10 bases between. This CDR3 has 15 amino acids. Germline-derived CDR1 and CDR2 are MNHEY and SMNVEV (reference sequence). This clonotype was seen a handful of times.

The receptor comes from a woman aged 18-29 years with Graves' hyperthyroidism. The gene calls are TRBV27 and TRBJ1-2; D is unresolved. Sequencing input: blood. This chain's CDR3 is CASSLSSARNYGYTF. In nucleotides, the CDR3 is TGTGCCAGCAGTTTATCGTCAGCCAGAAACTATGGCTACACCTTC.